This T cell receptor beta chain was identified in a study of blood T cell repertoires in COVID-19. On the study more broadly: Samples representing acute and convalescent COVID-19 were sourced from the United States, Italy and Spain. Sources were T cells, B-cell-depleted T cells, or PBMCs; the material itself was cDNA or gDNA.

CDR1 MNHEY and CDR2 SVGAGI come from the germline V gene. This CDR3 spans 13 amino acids. The germline V and J ends were trimmed by 11 bases and 4 bases, with 17 bases remaining between them. The sample holds a few counts of this clone. Original analysis: It was from reference gene primer amplification that nucleated cell counts were estimated. The method was immunoSEQ multiplex PCR; TCRdb's version includes in-frame clones alone and lacks a portion of them. V and J calls and clone size come straight from that table; D and trimming were deduced from the DNA. The sample has around 87,000 clones, around four fifths seen once.

This TCR was sampled from a human donor in a cohort sampled during active COVID-19. The rearrangement uses TRBV6-5 and TRBJ1-2; a possible D gene is TRBD1 (6 bases). Sequenced: peripheral blood. The CDR3 sequence is CAAAGQSFYGYTF. The DNA of the CDR3 is TGTGCCGCTGCAGGACAGTCATTCTATGGCTACACCTTC.